This T cell receptor (beta chain) stems from a study of shared clonotypes between healthy human individuals. At the level of the study: Plates per donor: three CD4 naive, three CD4 memory, two CD8 naive, one CD8 memory. Study results and caveats: An anticipated effect of sequencing depth on clonotype sharing among donors was recognized.

All donors qualified as healthy HIV-negative adults and had experienced no recent acute infections or vaccinations. Replicate PCRs from sorted subsets contained around 200 ng DNA, which is some 29,000 T cell genomes. TCRdb keeps only in-frame clones here, not all; method: immunoSEQ multiplex PCR. The sample consists of about 2.4 million clones, under 95% of them appearing once. The CDR3 spans 14 residues. Germline V gene data show CDR1 as MDHEN and CDR2 as SYDVKM. This clone was observed once. Its antigen is currently unknown. Sequence at one end of the junction differs from germline and may be a read error.

This clonotype was obtained from a man aged 18 to 30 in good health. Some clones in this sample may be carry-over from other donors' samples. The sample was naive CD4+ T cells from PBMCs. The subset denotes: CD45RA+ positively selected. The rearrangement uses TRBV28 and TRBJ1-1, with a possible D match to TRBD1 (5 bases). CDR3 region: CASSKPRGNSEAFF. The CDR3 bases are TGTGCCAGCAGCAAGCCCCGGGGGAACTCTGAAGCTTTCTTT.